A selection of T cell receptor beta chains follows, all from one sample in a study of shared clonotypes between healthy human individuals. Produced via immunoSEQ multiplex PCR; TCRdb's table is partial and in-frame only. This sample has around 720,000 clones, with around three quarters found just once. Sequencing was performed on memory CD4+ T cells sorted from blood. The receptors were sampled from a woman in her twenties or thirties in good health. Both conserved end residues are part of each CDR3. The D gene is left open where the match is weak. Size is omitted from some rows. Given values are once, few, many or a class for expanded clones.

len	v_gene	d_gene	j_gene	abundance	CDR3aa	CDR3nt
12	TRBV28	-	TRBJ1-5	few	CAWANSNQPQHF	TGTGCCTGGGCTAACAGCAATCAGCCCCAGCATTTT
12	TRBV2	-	TRBJ2-5	many	CASMGEIETQYF	TGTGCCAGCATGGGGGAGATAGAGACCCAGTACTTC
15	TRBV11-2	TRBD1	TRBJ1-1	-	CASILLQGRGNEAFF	TGTGCCAGCATCTTACTACAGGGGAGGGGCAATGAAGCTTTCTTT
14	TRBV7-9	-	TRBJ2-5	-	CASSLSGSQETQYF	TGTGCCAGCAGCTTAAGCGGCTCCCAAGAGACCCAGTACTTC
15	TRBV2	-	TRBJ2-5	once	CASSVQFPVFGTQYF	TGTGCCAGCAGTGTTCAGTTCCCAGTTTTTGGGACCCAGTACTTC
16	TRBV6-5	-	TRBJ2-4	few	CASSYSMAGGDNIQYF	TGTGCCAGCAGTTACTCGATGGCTGGGGGTGATAACATTCAGTACTTC
15	TRBV4-1	-	TRBJ1-3	-	CASSPLDLSGNTIYF	TGCGCCAGCAGCCCCTTGGACCTCTCTGGAAACACCATATATTTT
17	TRBV19	-	TRBJ1-1	-	CASSTLFRAKINAEAFF	TGTGCCAGTAGTACCCTATTTAGGGCGAAAATCAACGCTGAAGCTTTCTTT
15	TRBV7-9	TRBD2	TRBJ2-7	-	CASSLEATSGAGQYF	TGTGCCAGCAGCTTAGAGGCGACTAGCGGGGCCGGGCAGTACTTC
17	TRBV11-2	TRBD2	TRBJ2-1	-	CASSLGYSSSGRTEQFF	TGTGCCAGCAGCTTAGGGTATAGCTCCAGCGGGAGGACTGAGCAGTTCTTC